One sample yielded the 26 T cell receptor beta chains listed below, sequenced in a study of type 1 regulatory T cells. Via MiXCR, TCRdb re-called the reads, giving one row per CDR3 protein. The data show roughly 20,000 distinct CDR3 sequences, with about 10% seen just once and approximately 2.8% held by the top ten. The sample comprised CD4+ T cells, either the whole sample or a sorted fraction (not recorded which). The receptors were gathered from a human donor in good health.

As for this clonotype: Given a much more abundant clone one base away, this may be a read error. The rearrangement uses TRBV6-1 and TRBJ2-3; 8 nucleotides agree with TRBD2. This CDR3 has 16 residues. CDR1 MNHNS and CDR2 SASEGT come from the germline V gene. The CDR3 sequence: CTSSEISGRARDTQYF. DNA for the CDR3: TGTACCAGCAGTGAAATTTCCGGGAGGGCCAGGGATACGCAGTATTTT.

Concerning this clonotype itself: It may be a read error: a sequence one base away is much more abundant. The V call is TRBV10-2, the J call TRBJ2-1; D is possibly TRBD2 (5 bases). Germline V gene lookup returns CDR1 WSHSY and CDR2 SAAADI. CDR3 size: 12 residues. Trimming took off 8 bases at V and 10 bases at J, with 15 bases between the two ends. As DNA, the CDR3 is TGCGCCAGCGGACTCCACTCCTACGAGCAGTTCTTC. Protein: CASGLHSYEQFF.

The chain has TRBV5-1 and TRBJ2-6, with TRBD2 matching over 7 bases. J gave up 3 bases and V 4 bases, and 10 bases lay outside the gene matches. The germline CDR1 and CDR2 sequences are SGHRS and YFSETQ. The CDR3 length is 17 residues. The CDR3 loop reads CASSQGPRTSGANVLTF. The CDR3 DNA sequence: TGCGCCAGCAGCCAGGGCCCTAGGACTAGTGGGGCCAACGTCCTGACTTTC.

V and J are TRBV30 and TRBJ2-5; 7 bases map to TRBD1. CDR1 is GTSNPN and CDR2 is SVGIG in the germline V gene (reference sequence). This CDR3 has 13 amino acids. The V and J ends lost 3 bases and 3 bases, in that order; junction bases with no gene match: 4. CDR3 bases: TGTGCCTGGAGCAGGGACAGCAAAGAGACCCAGTACTTC. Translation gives CAWSRDSKETQYF.

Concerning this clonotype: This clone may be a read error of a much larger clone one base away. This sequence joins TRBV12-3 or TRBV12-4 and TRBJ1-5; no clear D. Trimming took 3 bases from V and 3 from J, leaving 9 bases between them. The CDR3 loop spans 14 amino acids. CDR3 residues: CASSFSGINQPQHF. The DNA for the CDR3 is TGTGCCAGCAGTTTTTCGGGCATCAATCAGCCCCAGCATTTT.

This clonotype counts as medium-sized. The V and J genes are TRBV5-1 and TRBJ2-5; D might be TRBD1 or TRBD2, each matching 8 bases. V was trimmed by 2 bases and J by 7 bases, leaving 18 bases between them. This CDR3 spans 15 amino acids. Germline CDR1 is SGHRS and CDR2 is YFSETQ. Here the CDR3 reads CASSFIAGQVGTQYF. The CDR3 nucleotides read TGCGCCAGCAGCTTTATAGCGGGACAGGTCGGGACCCAGTACTTC.

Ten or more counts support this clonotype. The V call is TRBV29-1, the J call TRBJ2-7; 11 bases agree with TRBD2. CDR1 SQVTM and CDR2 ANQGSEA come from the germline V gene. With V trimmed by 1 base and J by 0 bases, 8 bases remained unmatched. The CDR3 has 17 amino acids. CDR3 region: CSVEGWTSGSSSYEQYF. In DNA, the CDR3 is TGCAGCGTTGAAGGGTGGACTAGCGGGTCCAGCTCCTACGAGCAGTACTTC.

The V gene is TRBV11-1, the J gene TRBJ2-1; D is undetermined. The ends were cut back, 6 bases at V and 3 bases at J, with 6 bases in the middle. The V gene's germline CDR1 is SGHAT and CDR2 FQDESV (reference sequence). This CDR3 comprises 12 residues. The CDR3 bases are TGTGCCAGCAGTTACAACTACAATGAGCAGTTCTTC. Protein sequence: CASSYNYNEQFF.

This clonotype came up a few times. CDR3 amino acids: CATSGGGQETQYF. As DNA, the CDR3 is TGTGCCACCAGTGGGGGGGGCCAAGAGACCCAGTACTTC. This chain links TRBV24-1 with TRBJ2-5, with 7 bases identical to TRBD2. The V and J ends lost 5 bases and 1 base, in that order; junction bases with no gene match: 0. CDR1 is KGHDR and CDR2 is SFDVKD in the germline V gene. The CDR3 totals 13 residues.

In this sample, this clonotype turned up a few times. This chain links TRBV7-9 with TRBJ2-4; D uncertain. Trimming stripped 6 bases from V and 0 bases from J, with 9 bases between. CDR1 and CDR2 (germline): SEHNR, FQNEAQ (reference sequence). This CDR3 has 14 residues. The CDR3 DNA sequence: TGTGCCAGCAGGAACAGCTTAGCCAAAAACATTCAGTACTTC. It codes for CASRNSLAKNIQYF.

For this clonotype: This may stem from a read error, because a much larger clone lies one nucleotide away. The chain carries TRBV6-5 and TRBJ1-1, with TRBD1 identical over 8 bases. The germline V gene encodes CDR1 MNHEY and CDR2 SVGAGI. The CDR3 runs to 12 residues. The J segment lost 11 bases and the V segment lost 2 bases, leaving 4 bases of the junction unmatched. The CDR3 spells CASSYRQGTAFF. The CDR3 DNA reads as TGTGCCAGCAGTTACCGACAGGGGACGGCTTTCTTT.

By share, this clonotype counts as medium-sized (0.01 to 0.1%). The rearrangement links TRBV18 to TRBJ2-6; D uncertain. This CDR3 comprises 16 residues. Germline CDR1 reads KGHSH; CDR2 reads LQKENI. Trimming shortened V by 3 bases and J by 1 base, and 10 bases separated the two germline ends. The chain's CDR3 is CASSPPTLSGANVLTF. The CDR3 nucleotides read TGTGCCAGCTCACCCCCGACACTGTCTGGGGCCAACGTCCTGACTTTC.

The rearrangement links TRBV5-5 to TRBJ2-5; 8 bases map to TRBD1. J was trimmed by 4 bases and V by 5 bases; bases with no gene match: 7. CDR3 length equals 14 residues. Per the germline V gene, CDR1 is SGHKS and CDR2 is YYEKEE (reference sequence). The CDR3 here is CASRMDRVIETQYF. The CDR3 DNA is TGTGCCAGCAGAATGGACAGGGTAATAGAGACCCAGTACTTC.

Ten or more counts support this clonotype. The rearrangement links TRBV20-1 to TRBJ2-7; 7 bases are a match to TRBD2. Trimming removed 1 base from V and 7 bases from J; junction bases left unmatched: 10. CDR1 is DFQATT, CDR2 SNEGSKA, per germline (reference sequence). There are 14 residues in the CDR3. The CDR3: CSARAASGGLEQYF. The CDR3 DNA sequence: TGCAGTGCTAGAGCGGCTAGCGGAGGGTTGGAGCAGTACTTC.

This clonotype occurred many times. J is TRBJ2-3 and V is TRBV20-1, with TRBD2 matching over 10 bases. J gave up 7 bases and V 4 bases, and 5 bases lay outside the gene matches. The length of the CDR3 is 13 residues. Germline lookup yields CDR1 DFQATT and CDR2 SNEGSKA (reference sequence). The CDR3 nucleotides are TGCAGTGCTAAAGCGGGAGGGTGGAATACGCAGTATTTT. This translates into CSAKAGGWNTQYF.

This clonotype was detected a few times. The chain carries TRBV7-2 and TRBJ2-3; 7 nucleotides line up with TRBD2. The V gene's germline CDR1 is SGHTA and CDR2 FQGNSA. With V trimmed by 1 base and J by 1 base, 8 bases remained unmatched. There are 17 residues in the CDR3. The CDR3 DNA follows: TGTGCCAGCAGCTTAGGGGTTGGGAGGGGACGCACAGATACGCAGTATTTT. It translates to CASSLGVGRGRTDTQYF.

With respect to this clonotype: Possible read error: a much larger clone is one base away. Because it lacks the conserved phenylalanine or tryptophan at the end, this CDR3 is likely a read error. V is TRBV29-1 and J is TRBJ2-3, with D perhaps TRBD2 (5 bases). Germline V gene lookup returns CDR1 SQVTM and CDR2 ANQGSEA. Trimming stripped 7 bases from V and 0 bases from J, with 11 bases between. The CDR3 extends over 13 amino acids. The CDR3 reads CSAAGVSTDTQYS. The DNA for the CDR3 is TGCAGCGCGGCCGGGGTAAGCACAGATACGCAGTATTCT.

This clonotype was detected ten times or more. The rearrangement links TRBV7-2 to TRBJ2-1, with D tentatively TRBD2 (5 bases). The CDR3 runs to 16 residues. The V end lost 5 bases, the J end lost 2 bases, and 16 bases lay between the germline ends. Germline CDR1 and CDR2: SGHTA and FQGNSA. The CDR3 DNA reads TGTGCCAGCAGCGCCTGGACTTTTTCCACCTACAATGAGCAGTTCTTC. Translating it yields CASSAWTFSTYNEQFF.

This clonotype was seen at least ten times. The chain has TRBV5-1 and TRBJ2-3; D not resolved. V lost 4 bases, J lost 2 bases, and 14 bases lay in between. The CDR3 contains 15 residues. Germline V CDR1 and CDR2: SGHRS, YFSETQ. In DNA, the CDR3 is TGCGCCAGCAGCGCAACCTTACAAGACACAGATACGCAGTATTTT. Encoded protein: CASSATLQDTDTQYF.

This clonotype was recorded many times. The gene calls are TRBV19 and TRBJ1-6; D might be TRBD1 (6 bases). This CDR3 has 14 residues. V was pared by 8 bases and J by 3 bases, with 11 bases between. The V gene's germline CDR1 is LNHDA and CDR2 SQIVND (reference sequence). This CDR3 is CASSTGVYNSPLHF. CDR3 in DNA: TGTGCCAGTTCGACAGGAGTCTATAATTCACCCCTCCACTTT.

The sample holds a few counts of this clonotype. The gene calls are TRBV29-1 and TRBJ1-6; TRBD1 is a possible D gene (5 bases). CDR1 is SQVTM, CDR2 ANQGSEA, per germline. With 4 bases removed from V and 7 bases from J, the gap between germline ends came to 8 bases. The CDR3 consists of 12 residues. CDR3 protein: CSVGEGNSPLHF. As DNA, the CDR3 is TGCAGCGTTGGGGAGGGGAATTCACCCCTCCACTTT. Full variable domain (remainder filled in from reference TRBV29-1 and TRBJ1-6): SAVISQKPSRDICQRGTSLTIQCQVDSQVTMMFWYRQQPGQSLTLIATANQGSEATYESGFVIDKFPISRPNLTFSTLTVSNMSPEDSSIYLCSVGEGNSPLHFGNGTRLTVT.

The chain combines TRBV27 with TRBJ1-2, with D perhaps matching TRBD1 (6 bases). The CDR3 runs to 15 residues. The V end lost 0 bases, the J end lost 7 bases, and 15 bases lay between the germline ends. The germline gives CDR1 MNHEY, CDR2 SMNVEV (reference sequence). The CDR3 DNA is TGTGCCAGCAGTTTATCGAGTGGGGGGCGAGGTGGCTACACCTTC. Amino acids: CASSLSSGGRGGYTF.

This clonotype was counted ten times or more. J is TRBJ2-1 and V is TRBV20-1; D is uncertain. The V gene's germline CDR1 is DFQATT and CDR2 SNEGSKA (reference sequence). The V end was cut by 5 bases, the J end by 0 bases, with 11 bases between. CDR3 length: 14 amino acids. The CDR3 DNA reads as TGCAGTGCTCTCAGTGAGGTCTCCTACAATGAGCAGTTCTTC. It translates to CSALSEVSYNEQFF.

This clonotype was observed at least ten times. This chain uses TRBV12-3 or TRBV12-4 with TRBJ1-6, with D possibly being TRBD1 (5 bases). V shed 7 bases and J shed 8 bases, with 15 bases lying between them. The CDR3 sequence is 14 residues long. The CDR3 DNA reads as TGTGCCAGCACCTATGGGGGGAGGGATTCACCCCTCCACTTT. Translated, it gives CASTYGGRDSPLHF.

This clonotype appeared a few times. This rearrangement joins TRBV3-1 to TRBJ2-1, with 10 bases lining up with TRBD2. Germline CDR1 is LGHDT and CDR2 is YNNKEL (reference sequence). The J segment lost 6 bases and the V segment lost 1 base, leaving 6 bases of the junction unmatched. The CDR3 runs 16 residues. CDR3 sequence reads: CASSQVGLAGVNEQFF. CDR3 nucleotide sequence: TGTGCCAGCAGCCAAGTCGGGCTAGCGGGGGTCAATGAGCAGTTCTTC.

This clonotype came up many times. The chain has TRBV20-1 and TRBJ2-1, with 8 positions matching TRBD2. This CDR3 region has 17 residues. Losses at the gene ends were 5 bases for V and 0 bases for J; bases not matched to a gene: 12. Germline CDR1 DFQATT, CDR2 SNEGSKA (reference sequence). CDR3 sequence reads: CSAPDGTRKSSYNEQFF. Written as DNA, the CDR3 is TGCAGTGCTCCCGACGGGACTAGGAAGAGCTCCTACAATGAGCAGTTCTTC.